This T cell receptor beta chain was retrieved from a study of blood T cell repertoires in COVID-19. Original analysis: Estimation of nucleated cell counts was performed using reference gene primer amplification. Clones were read by immunoSEQ multiplex PCR, and TCRdb kept only the in-frame ones, dropping some. V and J calls and clone size are given by that table; D and trimming were obtained from the DNA. This sample has 360,000 or so clones; 85% to 90% occur once, and the top ten carry 1.5% to 2%. Participant-given clinical history determined each cohort assignment. V dropped 6 bases and J dropped 7; count of bases not matched to a gene: 6. Germline V CDR1 and CDR2: SGDLS, YYNGEE. This CDR3 comprises 13 residues.

Specimen: PBMCs or T cells enriched from blood (not recorded which). The chain is built from TRBV9 and TRBJ2-2; 7 bases are a match to TRBD1. The TCR was taken from a woman aged 25 to 45 who had recovered from COVID-19. The CDR3 loop reads CASNDRVGGELFF. DNA for the CDR3: TGTGCCAGCAACGACAGGGTCGGCGGGGAGCTGTTTTTT.